This is a list of T cell receptor beta chains from one sample in a study of circulating and synovial CD4+ cells in juvenile arthritis. Profiled with immunoSEQ multiplex PCR; TCRdb holds only in-frame clones, not every one. The sample carries under 40,000 clones, 90% to 95% recorded once. Sequencing was carried out using CD4+ T cells from blood. The receptors were sampled from a human donor with juvenile idiopathic arthritis. Both conserved end residues are part of each CDR3. D genes are given only for firm matches. Clone size appears in some rows only: once, few, many, or a class for an expanded clone.

cdr3_aa cdr3_nt j_call clone_size d_call v_call
CASSLGRDHNSPLHF TGTGCCAGCAGCTTAGGCCGGGATCATAATTCACCCCTCCACTTT TRBJ1-6 NA NA TRBV7-3
CASSIDRVGGIRYF TGTGCCAGTAGTATAGATCGTGTAGGGGGCATCCGGTACTTC TRBJ2-7 NA TRBD1 TRBV19
CASSYWDRVDGYTF TGTGCCAGCAGTTACTGGGACAGGGTAGACGGCTACACCTTC TRBJ1-2 NA TRBD1 TRBV6-6
CASSLATSGGYYEQYF TGTGCCAGCAGCTTGGCCACTAGCGGGGGGTACTACGAGCAGTACTTC TRBJ2-7 NA TRBD2 TRBV5-8
CASSSLLGREEKLFF TGTGCCAGTAGTTCACTTCTAGGGCGGGAAGAAAAACTGTTTTTT TRBJ1-4 NA NA TRBV19
CASTKAGRNTGELFF TGCGCCAGCACCAAAGCGGGGAGAAACACCGGGGAGCTGTTTTTT TRBJ2-2 few TRBD2 TRBV10-2
CASSVGGNGYTF TGTGCCAGCAGTGTGGGAGGGAATGGCTACACCTTC TRBJ1-2 NA NA TRBV6-1
CASSLARRWAGELFF TGTGCCAGCAGCTTGGCCCGCAGGTGGGCCGGGGAGCTGTTTTTT TRBJ2-2 NA NA TRBV5-6
CASSEGSGANQPQHF TGTGCCAGCAGTGAGGGCAGTGGGGCCAATCAGCCCCAGCATTTT TRBJ1-5 NA NA TRBV6-1
CASTTSGGAETQYF TGTGCCAGCACCACTAGCGGGGGGGCAGAGACCCAGTACTTC TRBJ2-5 once TRBD2 TRBV7-2
CASSRRLAEPTDTQYF TGTGCCAGCAGCCGGAGACTAGCGGAGCCCACAGATACGCAGTATTTT TRBJ2-3 NA TRBD2 TRBV11-1
CASSIRLAEDYEQYF TGTGCCAGTAGTATTCGACTAGCGGAGGACTACGAGCAGTACTTC TRBJ2-7 NA TRBD2 TRBV19
CASSLGTDQETQYF TGTGCCAGCAGCTTAGGGACAGACCAAGAGACCCAGTACTTC TRBJ2-5 NA NA TRBV7-9
CASTERTGLPQHF TGTGCCAGCACCGAAAGGACAGGGCTGCCCCAGCATTTT TRBJ1-5 NA TRBD1 TRBV27
CASSLGGGETQYF TGTGCCAGCAGCCTGGGCGGGGGAGAGACCCAGTACTTC TRBJ2-5 once TRBD2 TRBV7-9
CAISDSGQGSNEQYF TGTGCCATCAGTGACTCGGGACAGGGCAGCAACGAGCAGTACTTC TRBJ2-7 NA TRBD1 TRBV10-3
CASSFRDRRNSPLHF TGTGCCAGCAGCTTTCGGGACAGGCGAAATTCACCCCTCCACTTT TRBJ1-6 NA TRBD1 TRBV7-2
CASSLLQGADTQYF TGTGCCAGCAGCTTACTACAGGGGGCAGATACGCAGTATTTT TRBJ2-3 NA TRBD1 TRBV5-4
CASSSDSGGVTDTQYF TGTGCCAGCAGCTCAGATAGCGGGGGGGTAACAGATACGCAGTATTTT TRBJ2-3 NA TRBD2 TRBV11-2
CASGGSSYNSPLHF TGTGCCAGCGGAGGGAGCTCCTATAATTCCCCCCTCCACTTT TRBJ1-6 NA NA TRBV6-5
CASSQDSGRVMTEAFF TGTGCCAGCAGCCAAGATAGCGGCAGGGTGATGACTGAAGCTTTCTTT TRBJ1-1 NA NA TRBV14
CASSLTGSNQPQHF TGTGCCAGCAGCCTGACAGGCAGCAATCAGCCCCAGCATTTT TRBJ1-5 NA NA TRBV7-9
CASSLKSPLGQGFYQPQHF TGTGCCAGCAGCTTAAAATCCCCTCTAGGACAGGGCTTCTATCAGCCCCAGCATTTT TRBJ1-5 NA NA TRBV21-1
CASRAVYEQYF TGTGCCAGCAGGGCAGTCTACGAGCAGTACTTC TRBJ2-7 NA NA TRBV2
CASSDRLVWSSYEQYF TGTGCCAGCAGCGACCGACTAGTATGGAGTTCCTACGAGCAGTACTTC TRBJ2-7 NA NA TRBV7-9
CASSSQGAGANVLTF TGTGCCAGCAGCTCACAGGGGGCTGGGGCCAACGTCCTGACTTTC TRBJ2-6 NA TRBD1 TRBV11-2
CASSYKQGAGGYTF TGTGCCAGCAGTTACAAACAGGGGGCCGGTGGCTACACCTTC TRBJ1-2 NA TRBD1 TRBV27
CASSVGGGRETQYF TGTGCCAGCAGTGTAGGCGGGGGGAGGGAGACCCAGTACTTC TRBJ2-5 NA TRBD2 TRBV2
CASSPEGGTSYEQYF TGCGCCAGCAGCCCGGAGGGGGGGACCTCCTACGAGCAGTACTTC TRBJ2-7 NA NA TRBV5-1
CSVEILAGETQYF TGCAGCGTTGAAATCCTAGCAGGAGAGACCCAGTACTTC TRBJ2-5 NA NA TRBV29-1
CASSSSGRDYNEQFF TGCGCCAGCAGCAGTAGCGGGAGGGACTACAATGAGCAGTTCTTC TRBJ2-1 NA TRBD2 TRBV5-1
CASNPLVRERTDTQYF TGTGCTAGCAACCCCCTGGTGCGGGAGAGGACAGATACGCAGTATTTT TRBJ2-3 NA TRBD2 TRBV7-7
CASSRQGENEQYF TGTGCCAGCAGTCGACAGGGAGAGAACGAGCAGTACTTC TRBJ2-7 NA TRBD1 TRBV28
CASSLGETTDTQYF TGCGCCAGCAGCTTGGGAGAAACCACAGATACGCAGTATTTT TRBJ2-3 NA NA TRBV5-1
CASSPQAGGNTGELFF TGTGCCAGCTCACCACAAGCGGGGGGAAACACCGGGGAGCTGTTTTTT TRBJ2-2 NA TRBD2 TRBV18
CASSLRGKEYEQYF TGTGCCAGCAGCTTACGAGGGAAAGAGTACGAGCAGTACTTC TRBJ2-7 NA NA TRBV7-6
CASRYGGPNQPQHF TGTGCCAGCAGATACGGAGGGCCTAACCAGCCCCAGCATTTT TRBJ1-5 NA NA TRBV6-5
CASSLLDRAKETQYF TGCGCCAGCAGCTTGTTAGACAGGGCCAAGGAGACCCAGTACTTC TRBJ2-5 NA TRBD1 TRBV5-1
CASSARTSGIPLGNEQFF TGTGCCAGCAGCGCGAGGACTAGCGGGATCCCCCTCGGCAATGAGCAGTTCTTC TRBJ2-1 NA TRBD2 TRBV7-8
CASSGQSGYEQYF TGTGCCAGCAGTGGTCAGTCAGGCTACGAGCAGTACTTC TRBJ2-7 NA NA TRBV6-1
CASRVGTTDYNEQFF TGTGCCAGCAGAGTGGGGACTACCGATTACAATGAGCAGTTCTTC TRBJ2-1 NA TRBD2 TRBV6-1
CASSLAQGVNEKLFF TGTGCCAGCAGCTTGGCTCAGGGGGTAAATGAAAAACTGTTTTTT TRBJ1-4 once TRBD1 TRBV5-6
CASSETGYSNQPQHF TGTGCCAGCAGTGAGACTGGGTATAGCAATCAGCCCCAGCATTTT TRBJ1-5 NA NA TRBV25-1
CSVENRGNGYTF TGCAGCGTTGAGAACAGGGGGAATGGCTACACCTTC TRBJ1-2 once TRBD1 TRBV29-1
CASSPLGQTYEQYF TGTGCCAGCTCACCGTTGGGACAGACCTACGAGCAGTACTTC TRBJ2-7 NA TRBD1 TRBV18
CASSIDRTGLDTQYF TGTGCCAGTAGTATAGATAGGACAGGGTTAGATACGCAGTATTTT TRBJ2-3 NA TRBD1 TRBV19
CASSLDRGTDTQYF TGTGCCAGCAGCTTAGATCGGGGTACAGATACGCAGTATTTT TRBJ2-3 NA NA TRBV7-2
CSVAAGTTDTQYF TGCAGCGTTGCGGCAGGAACCACAGATACGCAGTATTTT TRBJ2-3 NA NA TRBV29-1
CASSKEGELAGVRDTYEQYF TGTGCCAGCAGCAAAGAGGGAGAACTAGCGGGAGTTCGGGATACCTACGAGCAGTACTTC TRBJ2-7 NA NA TRBV21-1
CASSARVAYEQYF TGTGCCAGCAGTGCCAGGGTGGCCTACGAGCAGTACTTC TRBJ2-7 NA NA TRBV6-6
CASSLEPGNYGYTF TGCGCCAGCAGCTTGGAACCGGGTAACTATGGCTACACCTTC TRBJ1-2 NA NA TRBV5-1
CASSRRTGGNEKLFF TGTGCCAGCAGTCGGCGGACAGGGGGGAATGAAAAACTGTTTTTT TRBJ1-4 NA TRBD1 TRBV7-8
CASSPSDRGLGQPQHF TGTGCCAGCAGCCCATCCGACAGGGGGCTTGGCCAGCCCCAGCATTTT TRBJ1-5 NA TRBD1 TRBV4-2
CASSPGLAVYEQYF TGTGCCAGCAGTCCGGGACTAGCGGTCTACGAGCAGTACTTC TRBJ2-7 NA TRBD2 TRBV2
CATSPRQGAAGNTIYF TGTGCCACCAGCCCTCGACAGGGGGCGGCTGGAAACACCATATATTTT TRBJ1-3 NA TRBD1 TRBV15
CSVERPTQNNNEQFF TGCAGCGTTGAACGGCCCACACAGAACAACAATGAGCAGTTCTTC TRBJ2-1 NA NA TRBV29-1
CASSLFAGFTGGARSTDTQYF TGCGCCAGCAGCTTGTTCGCTGGTTTCACGGGGGGGGCGCGAAGCACAGATACGCAGTATTTT TRBJ2-3 once TRBD2 TRBV5-1
CASSQVGGRAQHF TGCGCCAGCAGCCAAGTAGGAGGTCGGGCCCAGCATTTT TRBJ1-5 NA NA TRBV4-1
CASSAGGRETQYF TGTGCCAGCAGTGCCGGGGGAAGAGAGACCCAGTACTTC TRBJ2-5 NA NA TRBV2